This TCR beta chain was recovered during a study of identical twins. Study-wide points: Beta out-of-frame sequences displayed a weaker excess of sharing between twins. Models predicted less out-of-frame TCR alpha sharing in monozygotic twins than was found. With abundant cord blood beta clonotypes, insertions were fewer; memory repertoires showed no such pattern.

There are a few counts of this clonotype. What it binds is unknown. This CDR3 contains 16 residues. The V gene's germline CDR1 is ENHRY and CDR2 SYGVKD. The V gene end was trimmed by 5 bases and the J gene end by 4 bases; junction bases not matched to a gene: 10. TCRdb re-analysed the 5' RACE reads in MiXCR, keeping a single row per CDR3 protein. The repertoire includes 690,000 or so distinct CDR3 sequences, under 9% of them detected once, and approximately 0.94% sits in the top ten. The same data also contributed to another study, on yellow fever vaccine responses in identical twins.

The sequence came from a woman between 18 and 29 years old in good health. Sequenced material: PBMCs. The chain combines TRBV10-3 with TRBJ2-3; 9 nucleotides align to TRBD2. CDR3 sequence (DNA): TGTGCCATCAGTCCTCTAGCGGGGAATTGGGCAGATACGCAGTATTTT. Amino acids: CAISPLAGNWADTQYF.